This TCR beta chain was documented in a study of T-cell reconstitution after alpha-beta-depleted transplantation in children. Unique molecular identifiers tagged the TCRbeta library. One entry per CDR3 protein results from TCRdb running MiXCR on the PCR reads. This sample has fewer than 500,000 distinct CDR3 sequences; 43% occur once, and the top ten carry under 30%. Details on this clonotype: Its target is unknown.

Study-level findings and limits: In some patients, recipient T cells and intrathymic progenitors surviving conditioning explained high day-60 diversity.

V trimming: 7 bases; J trimming: 5 bases; junction bases outside the gene matches: 10. The germline V gene has CDR1 SGHRS and CDR2 YFSETQ. The length of the CDR3 is 14 residues. The sample was PBMCs, taken before TCRalphabeta/CD19-depleted stem cell transplant. The chain has TRBV5-1 and TRBJ2-5, with 8 bases lining up with TRBD2. This sequence was found in a girl between 2 and 10 years old with aplastic anemia, due to receive a stem cell transplant. This CDR3 reads CASVESGGEETQYF. In nucleotides, the CDR3 is TGCGCCAGCGTAGAAAGCGGGGGAGAGGAGACCCAGTACTTC.